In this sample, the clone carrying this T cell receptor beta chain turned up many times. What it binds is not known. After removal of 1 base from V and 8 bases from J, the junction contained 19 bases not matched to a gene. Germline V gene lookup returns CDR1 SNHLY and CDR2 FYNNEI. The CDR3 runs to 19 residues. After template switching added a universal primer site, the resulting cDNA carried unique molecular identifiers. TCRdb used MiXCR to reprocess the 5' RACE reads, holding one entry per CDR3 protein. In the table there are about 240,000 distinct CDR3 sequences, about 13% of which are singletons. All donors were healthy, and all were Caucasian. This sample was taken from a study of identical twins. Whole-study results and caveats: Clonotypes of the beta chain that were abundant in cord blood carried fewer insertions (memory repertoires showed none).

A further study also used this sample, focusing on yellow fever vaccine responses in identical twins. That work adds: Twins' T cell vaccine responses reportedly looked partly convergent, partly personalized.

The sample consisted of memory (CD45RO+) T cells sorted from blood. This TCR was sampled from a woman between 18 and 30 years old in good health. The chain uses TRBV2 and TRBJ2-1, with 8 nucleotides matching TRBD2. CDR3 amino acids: CASSEVYTTSGARFDEQFF. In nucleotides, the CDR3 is TGTGCCAGCAGTGAAGTCTACACAACTAGCGGAGCCCGATTCGATGAGCAGTTCTTC.